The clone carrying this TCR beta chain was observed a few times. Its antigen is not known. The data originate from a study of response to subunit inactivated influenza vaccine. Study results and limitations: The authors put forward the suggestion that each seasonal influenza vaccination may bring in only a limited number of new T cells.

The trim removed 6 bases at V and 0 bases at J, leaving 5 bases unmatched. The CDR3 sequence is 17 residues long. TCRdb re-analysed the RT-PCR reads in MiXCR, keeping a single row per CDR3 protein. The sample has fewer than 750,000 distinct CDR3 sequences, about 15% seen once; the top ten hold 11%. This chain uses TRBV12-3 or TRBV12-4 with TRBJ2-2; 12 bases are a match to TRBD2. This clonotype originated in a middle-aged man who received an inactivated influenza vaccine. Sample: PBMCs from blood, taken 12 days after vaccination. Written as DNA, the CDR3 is TGTGCCAGCAGCATGGGACTAGCGGGCACGAACACCGGGGAGCTGTTTTTT. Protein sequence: CASSMGLAGTNTGELFF.